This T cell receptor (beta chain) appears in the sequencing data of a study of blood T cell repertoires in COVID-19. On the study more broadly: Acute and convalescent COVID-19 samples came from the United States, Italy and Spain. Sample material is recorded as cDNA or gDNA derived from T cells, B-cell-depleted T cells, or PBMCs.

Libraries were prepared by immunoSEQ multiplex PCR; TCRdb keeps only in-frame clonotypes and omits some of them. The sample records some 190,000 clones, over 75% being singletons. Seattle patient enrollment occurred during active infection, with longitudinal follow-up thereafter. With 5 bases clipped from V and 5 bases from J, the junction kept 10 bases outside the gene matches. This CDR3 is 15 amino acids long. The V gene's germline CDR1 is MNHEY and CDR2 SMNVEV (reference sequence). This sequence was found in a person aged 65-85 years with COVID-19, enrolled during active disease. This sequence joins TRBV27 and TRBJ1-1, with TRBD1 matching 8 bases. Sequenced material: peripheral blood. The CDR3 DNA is TGTGCCAGCAGTCCATGGACAGGGCGGGATACTGAAGCTTTCTTT. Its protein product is CASSPWTGRDTEAFF.